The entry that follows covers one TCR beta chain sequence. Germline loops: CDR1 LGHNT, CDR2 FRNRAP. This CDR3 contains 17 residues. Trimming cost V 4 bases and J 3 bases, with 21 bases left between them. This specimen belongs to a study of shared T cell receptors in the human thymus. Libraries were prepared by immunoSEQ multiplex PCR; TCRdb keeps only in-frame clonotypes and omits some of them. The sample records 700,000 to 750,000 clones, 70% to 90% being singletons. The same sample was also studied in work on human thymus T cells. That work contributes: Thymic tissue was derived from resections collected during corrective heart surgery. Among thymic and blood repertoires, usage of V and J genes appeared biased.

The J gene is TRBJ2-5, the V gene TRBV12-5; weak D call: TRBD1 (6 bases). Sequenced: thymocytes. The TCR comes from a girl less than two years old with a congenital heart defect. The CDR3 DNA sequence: TGTGCTAGTGGTTCCAATGCCCACCGACCAGGGGAAGAGACCCAGTACTTC. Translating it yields CASGSNAHRPGEETQYF. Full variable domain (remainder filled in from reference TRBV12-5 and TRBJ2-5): DARVTQTPRHKVTEMGQEVTMRCQPILGHNTVFWYRQTMMQGLELLAYFRNRAPLDDSGMPKDRFSAEMPDATLATLKIQPSEPRDSAVYFCASGSNAHRPGEETQYFGPGTRLLVL.